This is a list of T cell receptor beta chains from one sample in a study of cytomegalovirus exposure and HLA in healthy donors. The repertoire was sequenced with immunoSEQ multiplex PCR; TCRdb's copy has only in-frame clones and lacks some. The table records nearly 110,000 clones, 55% to 85% of them present only once. Input material: PBMCs. The origin of the receptors is a young man in good health and CMV-seronegative. Each CDR3 is given with its conserved first and last residue. Fields, in order: J gene, CDR3 length, V gene, clone size, D gene, CDR3 DNA, CDR3 protein. D genes are given only for firm matches. Clone size, where shown, is once, few, many, or a class for clones that have expanded.

>TRBJ2-1|12|TRBV30|.|.
TGTGCCTGGAGTGGGGGTAGGAGGGAGCAGTTCTTC
CAWSGGRREQFF
>TRBJ2-1|11|TRBV2|.|.
TGTGCCAGCATCACAGGGTTTGAGCAGTTCTTC
CASITGFEQFF
>TRBJ2-7|15|TRBV5-1|.|.
TGCGCCAGCAGCTCTTTGGCGGGTCCCCCCCCCGAGCAGTACTTC
CASSSLAGPPPEQYF
>TRBJ2-3|15|TRBV5-1|.|TRBD2
TGCGCCAGCAGCTTTACGGGAGGGCCGAGAGATACGCAGTATTTT
CASSFTGGPRDTQYF
>TRBJ1-6|15|TRBV14|.|.
TGTGCCAGCAGCCAAGATTTACAGCATAATTCACCCCTCCACTTT
CASSQDLQHNSPLHF
>TRBJ2-2|16|TRBV27|.|TRBD2
TGTGCCAGCAGTCCTACCGGGACTAGTGACACCGGGGAGCTGTTTTTT
CASSPTGTSDTGELFF
>TRBJ2-5|15|TRBV27|.|TRBD2
TGTGCCAGCAGTTTCCTCGGGGGGGGTCAAGAGACCCAGTACTTC
CASSFLGGGQETQYF
>TRBJ1-2|15|TRBV5-1|.|.
TGCGCCAGCAGCGTCTACAGGGCCAAGCTCTATGGCTACACCTTC
CASSVYRAKLYGYTF
>TRBJ1-5|14|TRBV9|.|.
TGTGCCAGCAGCGTAGAGGGGTTGGGTCAGCCCCAGCATTTT
CASSVEGLGQPQHF
>TRBJ2-1|16|TRBV7-2|.|TRBD2
TGTGCCAGCAGCTCGCCTAGCGGGAGGGCCTACAATGAGCAGTTCTTC
CASSSPSGRAYNEQFF
>TRBJ2-5|15|TRBV7-6|.|.
TGTGCCAGCAGCTTTAAAAGGGGGGGCCGGGAGACCCAGTACTTC
CASSFKRGGRETQYF
>TRBJ2-3|16|TRBV5-4|.|TRBD1
TGTGCCAGCAGCCCCTCGGACAGGGCGGACACAGATACGCAGTATTTT
CASSPSDRADTDTQYF
>TRBJ2-1|15|TRBV11-3|.|.
TGTGCCAGCAGCTCCACGACTGGTACGGTCAATGAGCAGTTCTTC
CASSSTTGTVNEQFF
>TRBJ2-7|13|TRBV6-1|.|.
TGTGCCAGCACCTTGGACGGTGGGAGCGAGCAGTACTTC
CASTLDGGSEQYF
>TRBJ2-5|14|TRBV28|.|.
TGTGCCAGCAGTACTCGGGACTTACAAGAGACCCAGTACTTC
CASSTRDLQETQYF
>TRBJ2-6|16|TRBV29-1|.|TRBD1
TGCAGCGTTGAAGATTTGACAGGGACTGGGGCCAACGTCCTGACTTTC
CSVEDLTGTGANVLTF
>TRBJ1-5|15|TRBV7-8|.|.
TGTGCCAGCAGCTTGTCGACATGGAGCAATCAGCCCCAGCATTTT
CASSLSTWSNQPQHF
>TRBJ1-2|15|TRBV7-8|.|.
TGTGCCAGCAGCTTATTCGCTACAGGGCGCTATGGCTACACCTTC
CASSLFATGRYGYTF
>TRBJ2-5|15|TRBV5-1|medium-sized|.
TGCGCCAGAAGTGTACAGGGACCGATCGGGGAGACCCAGTACTTC
CARSVQGPIGETQYF
>TRBJ1-5|18|TRBV6-1|few|TRBD1
TGTGCCAGCAGTGAGATTAGCCCCGGGACAGGGGGCAATCAGCCCCAGCATTTT
CASSEISPGTGGNQPQHF
>TRBJ1-1|13|TRBV5-1|.|.
TGCGCCAGCAGTTACAGGGAGGGCACTGAAGCTTTCTTT
CASSYREGTEAFF
>TRBJ2-7|14|TRBV2|few|TRBD2
TGTGCCAGCAGTGGGGTAGCGGGGGGCTACGAGCAGTACTTC
CASSGVAGGYEQYF
>TRBJ1-1|13|TRBV11-3|.|.
TGTGCCAGCAGCTTAGAAGCGAACACTGAAGCTTTCTTT
CASSLEANTEAFF
>TRBJ2-5|14|TRBV7-9|.|.
TGTTCCAGCAGCTTAGCGGCCAGACAAGAGACCCAGTACTTC
CSSSLAARQETQYF
>TRBJ2-6|15|TRBV6-6|.|.
TGTGCCAGCAGGACTGGTCCTGCTGGGGCCAACGTCCTGACTTTC
CASRTGPAGANVLTF
>TRBJ2-7|12|TRBV10-3|.|TRBD1
TGTGCCATCAGGGACAGGGACTACGAGCAGTACTTC
CAIRDRDYEQYF
>TRBJ2-7|16|TRBV27|.|TRBD2
TGTGCCAGCAGTCAAATCGGGACTAGCGGGATCTACGAGCAGTACTTC
CASSQIGTSGIYEQYF
>TRBJ1-2|12|TRBV5-6|.|TRBD1
TGTGCCAGCAGGGGATTGACAGGGGGCTACACCTTC
CASRGLTGGYTF
>TRBJ2-3|16|TRBV7-2|.|.
TGTGCCAGCAGCTTAGCGGGGGGGCCCGGCACAGATACGCAGTATTTT
CASSLAGGPGTDTQYF
>TRBJ2-3|17|TRBV5-3|.|TRBD1
TGTGCCAGAAGGCGCGGGGACAGGGCCACCGGGAGAGATACGCAGTATTTT
CARRRGDRATGRDTQYF
>TRBJ2-1|16|TRBV5-6|.|TRBD2
TGTGCCAGCAGCTTGGCGGGTAGCGGGAGGTCCTATGAGCAGTTCTTC
CASSLAGSGRSYEQFF
>TRBJ1-2|16|TRBV10-3|.|TRBD1
TGTGCCATCAGTGATCCCGGACAGGAGGGAGGCTATGGCTACACCTTC
CAISDPGQEGGYGYTF
>TRBJ1-6|16|TRBV15|.|.
TGTGCCACCAGCAGAGATCTGGCGGGGGGCGGTTCACCCCTCCACTTT
CATSRDLAGGGSPLHF
>TRBJ2-7|15|TRBV9|.|TRBD2
TGTGCCAGCAGCCGAGCTAGCGGGGGAAACTACGAGCAGTACTTC
CASSRASGGNYEQYF
>TRBJ1-2|18|TRBV27|.|TRBD1
TGTGCCAGCAGTTTCCTCCTCGGACAGGACAATTCAATATATGGCTACACCTTC
CASSFLLGQDNSIYGYTF
>TRBJ1-2|15|TRBV27|.|TRBD1
TGTGCCAGCAGCCCTGGGACAGGGGGCTTCTATGGCTACACCTTC
CASSPGTGGFYGYTF
>TRBJ2-3|16|TRBV5-4|once|TRBD2
TGTGCCAGCAGCTTGGATGGCGGGAGGGATACAGATACGCAGTATTTT
CASSLDGGRDTDTQYF
>TRBJ2-7|20|TRBV27|.|TRBD2
TGTGCCAGCAGTGCCTTCAATACCCCGGGACTAGCGGGAGGGCGCTACGAGCAGTACTTC
CASSAFNTPGLAGGRYEQYF
>TRBJ2-6|18|TRBV11-1|few|.
TGTGCCAGCAGCTTTAACGGAGGGCTGAGCTCTGGGGCCAACGTCCTGACTTTC
CASSFNGGLSSGANVLTF
>TRBJ2-7|13|TRBV2|few|TRBD1
TGTGCCAGCAGCTTCTCTACAGGGGACGAGCAGTACTTC
CASSFSTGDEQYF
>TRBJ2-3|17|TRBV4-1|few|.
TGCGCCAGCAGCCAAGATGGTAGGGGAACTAGCACAGATACGCAGTATTTT
CASSQDGRGTSTDTQYF
>TRBJ2-5|16|TRBV11-2|.|TRBD2
TGTGCCAGCAGCCTCCGCGGACTAGCGGGTACAGAGACCCAGTACTTC
CASSLRGLAGTETQYF
>TRBJ2-3|12|TRBV5-1|.|.
TGCGCCAGCAGCTCCTTAGTGGATACGCAGTATTTT
CASSSLVDTQYF
>TRBJ2-2|16|TRBV2|.|TRBD2
TGTGCCAGCAGTGATAGACTCCTTAGCGGGGCCGGGGAGCTGTTTTTT
CASSDRLLSGAGELFF
>TRBJ2-3|15|TRBV6-6|.|.
TGTGCCAGCAGCCCCGGGACAATTAGCACAGATACGCAGTATTTT
CASSPGTISTDTQYF
>TRBJ2-5|15|TRBV11-2|few|TRBD1
TGTGCCAGCAGCCCCGGGACAGGGGGCAATAGGACCCAGTACTTC
CASSPGTGGNRTQYF
>TRBJ2-1|15|TRBV5-1|.|TRBD2
TGCGCCAGCAGATCGACTAGCGGGGCTTACAATGAGCAGTTCTTC
CASRSTSGAYNEQFF